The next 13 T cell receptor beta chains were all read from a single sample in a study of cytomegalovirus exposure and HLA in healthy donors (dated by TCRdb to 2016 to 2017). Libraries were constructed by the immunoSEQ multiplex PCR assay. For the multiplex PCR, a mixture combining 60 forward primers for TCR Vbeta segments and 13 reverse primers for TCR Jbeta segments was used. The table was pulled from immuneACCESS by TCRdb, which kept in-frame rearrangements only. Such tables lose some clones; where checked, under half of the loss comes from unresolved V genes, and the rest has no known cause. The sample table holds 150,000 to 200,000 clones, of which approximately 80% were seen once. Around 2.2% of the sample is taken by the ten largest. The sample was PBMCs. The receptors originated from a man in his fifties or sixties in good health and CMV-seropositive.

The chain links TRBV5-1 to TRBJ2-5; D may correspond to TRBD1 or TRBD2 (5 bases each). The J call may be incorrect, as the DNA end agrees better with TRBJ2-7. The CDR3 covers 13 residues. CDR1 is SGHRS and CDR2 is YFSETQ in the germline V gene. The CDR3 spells CASSLDIGGEQYF. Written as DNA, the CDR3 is TGCGCCAGCAGCTTGGATATTGGGGGCGAGCAGTACTTC.

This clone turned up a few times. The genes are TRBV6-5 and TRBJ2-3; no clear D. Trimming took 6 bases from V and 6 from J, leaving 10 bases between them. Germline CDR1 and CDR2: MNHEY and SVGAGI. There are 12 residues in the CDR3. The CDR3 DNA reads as TGTGCCAGCAGGGCCTTAGCTGATACGCAGTATTTT. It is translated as CASRALADTQYF.

The CDR3 DNA is TGTGCCAGCAGCCCCATGGGGGGATTGAACACTGAAGCTTTCTTT. This encodes CASSPMGGLNTEAFF. V gene TRBV13 combines with J gene TRBJ1-1, with a tentative D call TRBD1 (5 bases). Trimming left V 5 bases short and J 0 bases short, with 13 bases between. CDR1 PRHDT and CDR2 FYEKMQ come from the germline V gene (reference sequence). This CDR3 has 15 residues.

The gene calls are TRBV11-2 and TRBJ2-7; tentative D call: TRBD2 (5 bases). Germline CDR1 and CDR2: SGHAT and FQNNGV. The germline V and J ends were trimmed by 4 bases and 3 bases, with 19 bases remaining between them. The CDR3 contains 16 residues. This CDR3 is CASSSRRRGGRYEQYF. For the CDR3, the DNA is TGTGCCAGCAGCTCGCGCCGTCGGGGTGGGCGCTACGAGCAGTACTTC.

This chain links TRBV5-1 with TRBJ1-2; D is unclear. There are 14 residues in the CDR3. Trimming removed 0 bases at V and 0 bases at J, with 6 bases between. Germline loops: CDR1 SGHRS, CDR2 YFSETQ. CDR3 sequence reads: CASSLGHPNYGYTF. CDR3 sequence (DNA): TGCGCCAGCAGCTTGGGACACCCTAACTATGGCTACACCTTC.

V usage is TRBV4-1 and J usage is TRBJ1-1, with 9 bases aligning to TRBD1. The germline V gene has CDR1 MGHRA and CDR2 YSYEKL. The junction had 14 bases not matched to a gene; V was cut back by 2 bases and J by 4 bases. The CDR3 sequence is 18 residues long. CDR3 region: CASSQLLINRGQATEAFF. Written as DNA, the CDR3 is TGCGCCAGCAGCCAACTGCTCATTAACAGGGGGCAGGCCACTGAAGCTTTCTTT.

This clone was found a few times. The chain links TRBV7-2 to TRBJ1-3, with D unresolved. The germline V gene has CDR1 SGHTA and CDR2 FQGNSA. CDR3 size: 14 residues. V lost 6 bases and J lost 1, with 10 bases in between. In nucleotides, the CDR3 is TGTGCCAGCAGTTCTCAGATTTCTGGAAACACCATATATTTT. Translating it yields CASSSQISGNTIYF.

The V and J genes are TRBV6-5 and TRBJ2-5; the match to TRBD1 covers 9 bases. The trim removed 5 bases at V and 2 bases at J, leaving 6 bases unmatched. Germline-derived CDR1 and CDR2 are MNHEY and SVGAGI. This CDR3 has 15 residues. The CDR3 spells CASSTTGGLQETQYF. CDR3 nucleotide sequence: TGTGCCAGCAGTACTACAGGGGGCTTACAAGAGACCCAGTACTTC.

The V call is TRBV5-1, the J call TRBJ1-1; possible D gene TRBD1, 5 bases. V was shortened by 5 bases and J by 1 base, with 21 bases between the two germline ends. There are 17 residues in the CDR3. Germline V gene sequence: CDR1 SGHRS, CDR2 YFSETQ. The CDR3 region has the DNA TGCGCCAGCAGTCCTGCTCTTACGGGGGGAGCGAACACTGAAGCTTTCTTT. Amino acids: CASSPALTGGANTEAFF.

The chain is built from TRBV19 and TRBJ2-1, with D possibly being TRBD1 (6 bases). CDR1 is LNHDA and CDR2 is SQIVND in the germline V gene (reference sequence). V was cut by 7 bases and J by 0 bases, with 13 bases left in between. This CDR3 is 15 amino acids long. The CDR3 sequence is CASTTRGISYNEQFF. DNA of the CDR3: TGTGCCAGTACCACGAGGGGGATCTCCTACAATGAGCAGTTCTTC.

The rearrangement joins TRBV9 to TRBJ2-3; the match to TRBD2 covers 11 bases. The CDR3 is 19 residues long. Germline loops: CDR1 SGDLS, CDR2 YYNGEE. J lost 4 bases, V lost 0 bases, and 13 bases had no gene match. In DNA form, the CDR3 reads TGTGCCAGCAGCGTAGACCCCGGACTAGCGGGCCCTTCCGCAGATACGCAGTATTTT. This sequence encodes CASSVDPGLAGPSADTQYF.

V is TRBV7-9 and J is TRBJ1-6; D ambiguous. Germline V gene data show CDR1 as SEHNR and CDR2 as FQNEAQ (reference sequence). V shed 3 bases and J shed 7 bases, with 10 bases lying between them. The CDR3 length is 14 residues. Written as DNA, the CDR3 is TGTGCCAGCAGCTTCGCTTCGGGGAATTCACCCCTCCACTTT. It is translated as CASSFASGNSPLHF.

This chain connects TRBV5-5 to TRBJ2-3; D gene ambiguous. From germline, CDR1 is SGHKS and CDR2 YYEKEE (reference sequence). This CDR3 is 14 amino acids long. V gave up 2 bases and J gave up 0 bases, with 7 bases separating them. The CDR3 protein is CASSFAVSTDTQYF. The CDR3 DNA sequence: TGTGCCAGCAGCTTTGCGGTCAGCACAGATACGCAGTATTTT. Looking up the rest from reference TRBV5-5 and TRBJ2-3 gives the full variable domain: DAGVTQSPTHLIKTRGQQVTLRCSPISGHKSVSWYQQVLGQGPQFIFQYYEKEERGRGNFPDRFSARQFPNYSSELNVNALLLGDSALYLCASSFAVSTDTQYFGPGTRLTVL.